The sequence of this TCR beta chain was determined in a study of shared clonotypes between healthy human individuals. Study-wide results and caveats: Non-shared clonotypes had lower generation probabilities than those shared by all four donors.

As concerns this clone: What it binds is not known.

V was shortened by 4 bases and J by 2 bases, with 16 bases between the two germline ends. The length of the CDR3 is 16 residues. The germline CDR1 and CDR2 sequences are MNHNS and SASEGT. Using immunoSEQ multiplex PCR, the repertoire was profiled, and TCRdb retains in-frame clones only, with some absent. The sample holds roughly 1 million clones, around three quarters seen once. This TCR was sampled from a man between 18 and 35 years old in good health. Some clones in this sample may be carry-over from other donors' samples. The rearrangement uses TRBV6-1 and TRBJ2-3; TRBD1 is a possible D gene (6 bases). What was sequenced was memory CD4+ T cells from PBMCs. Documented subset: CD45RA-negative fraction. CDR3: CASSAVTGHPTDTQYF. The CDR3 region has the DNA TGTGCCAGCAGTGCTGTGACGGGACACCCCACAGATACGCAGTATTTT.